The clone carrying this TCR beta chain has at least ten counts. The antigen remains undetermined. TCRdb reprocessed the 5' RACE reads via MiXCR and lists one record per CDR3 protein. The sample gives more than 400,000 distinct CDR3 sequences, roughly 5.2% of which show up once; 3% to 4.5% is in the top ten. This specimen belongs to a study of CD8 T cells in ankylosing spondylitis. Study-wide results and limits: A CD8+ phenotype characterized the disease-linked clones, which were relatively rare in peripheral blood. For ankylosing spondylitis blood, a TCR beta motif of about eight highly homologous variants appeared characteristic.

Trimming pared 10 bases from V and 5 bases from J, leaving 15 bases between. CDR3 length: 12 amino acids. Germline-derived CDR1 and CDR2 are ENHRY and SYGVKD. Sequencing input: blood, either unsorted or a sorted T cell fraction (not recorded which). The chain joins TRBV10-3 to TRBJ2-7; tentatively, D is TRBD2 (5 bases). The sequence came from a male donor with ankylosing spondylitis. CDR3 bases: TGTGCCAACGGACCCACGCGGGACGAGCAGTACTTC. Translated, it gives CANGPTRDEQYF.